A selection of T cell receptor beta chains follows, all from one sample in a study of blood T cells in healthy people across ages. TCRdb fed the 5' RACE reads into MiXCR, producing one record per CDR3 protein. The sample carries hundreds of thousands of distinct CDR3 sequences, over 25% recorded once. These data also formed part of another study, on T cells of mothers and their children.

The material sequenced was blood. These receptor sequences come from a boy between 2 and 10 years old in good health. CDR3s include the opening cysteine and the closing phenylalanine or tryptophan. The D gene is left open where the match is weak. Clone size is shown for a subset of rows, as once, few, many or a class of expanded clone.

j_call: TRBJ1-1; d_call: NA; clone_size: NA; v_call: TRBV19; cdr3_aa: CASSDPLNLGRETFF; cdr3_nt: TGTGCCAGTTCAGACCCCCTAAACCTGGGACGGGAAACTTTCTTT
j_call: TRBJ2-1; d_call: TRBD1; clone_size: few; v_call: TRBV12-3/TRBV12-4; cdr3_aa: CASSRDRGSYNEQFF; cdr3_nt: TGTGCCAGCAGCCGCGACAGGGGCAGCTACAATGAGCAGTTCTTC
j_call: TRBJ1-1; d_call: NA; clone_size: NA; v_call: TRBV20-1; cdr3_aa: CSARDQRTMSYTEAFF; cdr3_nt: TGCAGTGCTAGAGATCAGAGGACAATGTCGTACACTGAAGCTTTCTTT
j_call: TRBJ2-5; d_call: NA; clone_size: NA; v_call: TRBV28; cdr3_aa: CASSFPEGETQYF; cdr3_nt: TGTGCCAGCAGTTTTCCCGAGGGAGAGACCCAGTACTTC
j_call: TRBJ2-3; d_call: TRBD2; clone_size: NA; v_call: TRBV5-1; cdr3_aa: CASSWPVEAGSTDTQYF; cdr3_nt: TGCGCCAGCAGCTGGCCTGTGGAAGCGGGGAGCACAGATACGCAGTATTTT
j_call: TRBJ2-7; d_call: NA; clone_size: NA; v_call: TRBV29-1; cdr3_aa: CSVVGLRNEQYF; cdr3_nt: TGCAGCGTGGTAGGGTTAAGGAACGAGCAGTACTTC
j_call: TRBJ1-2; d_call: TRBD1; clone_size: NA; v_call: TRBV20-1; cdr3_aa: CSAGDRNYGYTF; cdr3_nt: TGCAGTGCTGGGGACAGGAACTATGGCTACACCTTC
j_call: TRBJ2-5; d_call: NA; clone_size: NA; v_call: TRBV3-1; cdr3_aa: CASSLRVGGGFQETQYF; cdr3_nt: TGTGCCAGCAGCCTCAGGGTGGGCGGGGGCTTCCAAGAGACCCAGTACTTC
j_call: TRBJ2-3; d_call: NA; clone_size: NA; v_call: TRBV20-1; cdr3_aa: CSARRSTDTQYF; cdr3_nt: TGCAGTGCTCGTCGGAGCACAGATACGCAGTATTTT
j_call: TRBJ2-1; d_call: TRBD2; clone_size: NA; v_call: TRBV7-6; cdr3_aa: CASSSSLGAGTYNEQFF; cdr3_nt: TGTGCCAGCAGCTCCAGCTTAGGAGCGGGGACGTACAATGAGCAGTTCTTC
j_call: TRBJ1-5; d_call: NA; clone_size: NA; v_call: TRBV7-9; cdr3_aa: CASSPSYSNQPQRF; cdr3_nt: TGTGCCAGCAGCCCCTCATATAGCAATCAGCCCCAGCGTTTT
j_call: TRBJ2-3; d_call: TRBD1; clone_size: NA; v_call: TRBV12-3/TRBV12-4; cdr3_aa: CASRKETGSDTRYF; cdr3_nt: TGTGCCAGCAGAAAAGAGACAGGGTCAGATACGCGGTATTTT
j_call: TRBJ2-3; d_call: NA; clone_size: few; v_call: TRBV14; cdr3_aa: CASSQQGGDTQYF; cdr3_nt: TGTGCCAGCAGCCAACAAGGGGGAGATACGCAGTATTTT
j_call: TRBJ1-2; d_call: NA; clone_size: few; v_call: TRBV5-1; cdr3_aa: CASSSGVLTYGYTF; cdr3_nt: TGCGCCAGCAGCAGCGGGGTCCTCACCTATGGCTACACCTTC
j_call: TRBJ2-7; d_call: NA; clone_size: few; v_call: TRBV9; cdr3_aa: CASSVGELTGEQYF; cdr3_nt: TGTGCCAGCAGCGTTGGGGAACTCACTGGCGAGCAGTACTTC
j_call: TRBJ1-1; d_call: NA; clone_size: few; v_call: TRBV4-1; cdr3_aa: CASSQGHRAEAFF; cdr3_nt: TGCGCCAGCAGCCAGGGACACAGAGCTGAAGCTTTCTTT
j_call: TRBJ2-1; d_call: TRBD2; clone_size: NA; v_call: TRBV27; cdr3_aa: CASSLSSGRSNEQFF; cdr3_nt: TGTGCCAGCAGTTTATCGAGCGGGAGGTCCAATGAGCAGTTCTTC
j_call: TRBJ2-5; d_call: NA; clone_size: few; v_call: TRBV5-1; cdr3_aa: CASSLASTASQETQYF; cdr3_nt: TGCGCCAGCAGCTTGGCCTCGACAGCTAGTCAAGAGACCCAGTACTTC
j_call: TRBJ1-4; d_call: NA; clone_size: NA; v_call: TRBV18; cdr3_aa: CASSRSAPNEKLFF; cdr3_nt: TGTGCCAGCTCACGGTCCGCCCCAAATGAAAAACTGTTTTTT
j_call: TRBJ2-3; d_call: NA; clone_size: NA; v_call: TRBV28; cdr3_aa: CASSLRRTSTDTQYF; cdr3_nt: TGTGCCAGCAGTCTCCGACGGACTAGCACAGATACGCAGTATTTT
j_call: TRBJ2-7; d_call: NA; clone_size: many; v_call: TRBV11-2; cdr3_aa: CASSPNRQSYEQYF; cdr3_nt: TGTGCCAGCAGCCCAAATCGACAGTCCTACGAGCAGTACTTC
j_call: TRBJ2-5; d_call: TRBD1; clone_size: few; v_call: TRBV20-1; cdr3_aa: CSARQGSGETQYF; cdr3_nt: TGCAGTGCAAGACAGGGGTCGGGGGAGACCCAGTACTTC
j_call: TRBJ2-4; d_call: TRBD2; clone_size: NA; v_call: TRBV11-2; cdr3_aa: CAGSLGFLAGDKNIQYF; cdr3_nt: TGTGCCGGCAGCTTAGGGTTCCTGGCGGGGGACAAAAACATTCAGTACTTC
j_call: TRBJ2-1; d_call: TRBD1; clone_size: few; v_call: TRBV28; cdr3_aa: CASRPGTGGRPYYDEQFF; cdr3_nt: TGTGCCAGCAGACCCGGGACAGGGGGACGACCCTACTACGATGAGCAGTTCTTC
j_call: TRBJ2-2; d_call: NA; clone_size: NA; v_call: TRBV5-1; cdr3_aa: CASSPTGRTNTGELFF; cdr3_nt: TGCGCCAGCAGCCCAACGGGACGGACAAACACCGGGGAGCTGTTTTTT
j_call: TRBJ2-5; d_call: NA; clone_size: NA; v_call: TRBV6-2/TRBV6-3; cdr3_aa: CASSYSTGSAFF; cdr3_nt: TGTGCCAGCAGTTACTCGACGGGGAGTGCGTTCTTC
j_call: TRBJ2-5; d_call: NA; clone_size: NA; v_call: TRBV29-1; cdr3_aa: CSVSGQQETQYF; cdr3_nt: TGCAGCGTTTCCGGACAGCAAGAGACCCAGTACTTC
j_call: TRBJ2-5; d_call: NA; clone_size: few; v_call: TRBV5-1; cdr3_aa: CASTVSQPLVEQYF; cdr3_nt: TGCGCCAGCACCGTCTCCCAGCCTCTAGTTGAGCAGTACTTC
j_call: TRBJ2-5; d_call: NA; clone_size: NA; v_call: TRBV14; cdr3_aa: CASSQTWDQSGETQYF; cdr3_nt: TGTGCCAGCAGCCAGACCTGGGACCAAAGCGGGGAGACCCAGTACTTC
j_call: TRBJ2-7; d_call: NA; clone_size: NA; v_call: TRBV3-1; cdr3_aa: CASSQDEGPTYEQYF; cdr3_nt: TGTGCCAGCAGCCAAGATGAAGGGCCTACCTACGAGCAGTACTTC
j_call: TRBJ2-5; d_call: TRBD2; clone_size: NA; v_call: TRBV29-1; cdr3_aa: CSVVGGTSGQETQYF; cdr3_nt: TGCAGCGTTGTAGGGGGGACTAGCGGCCAAGAGACCCAGTACTTC
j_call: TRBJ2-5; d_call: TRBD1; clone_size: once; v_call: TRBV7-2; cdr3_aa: CASSSFLDRGQETQYF; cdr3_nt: TGTGCCAGCAGCTCCTTCCTGGACAGGGGGCAAGAGACCCAGTACTTC
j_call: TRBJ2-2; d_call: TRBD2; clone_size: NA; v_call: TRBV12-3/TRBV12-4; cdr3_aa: CASSTRASGNTGELFF; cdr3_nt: TGTGCCAGCAGTACCCGGGCTAGCGGGAACACCGGGGAGCTGTTTTTT
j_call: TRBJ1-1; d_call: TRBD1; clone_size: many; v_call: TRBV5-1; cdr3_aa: CASSSGTGGTEAFF; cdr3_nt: TGTGCCAGCAGTTCCGGGACAGGGGGCACTGAAGCTTTCTTT
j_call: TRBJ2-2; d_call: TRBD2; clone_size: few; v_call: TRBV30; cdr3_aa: CAWKIAGSSTGELFF; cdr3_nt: TGTGCCTGGAAGATAGCGGGTTCGAGCACCGGGGAGCTGTTTTTT
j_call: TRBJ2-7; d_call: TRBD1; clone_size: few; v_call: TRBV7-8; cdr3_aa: CASSGITQGYEQYF; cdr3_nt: TGTGCCAGCAGCGGGATAACACAGGGGTACGAGCAGTACTTC
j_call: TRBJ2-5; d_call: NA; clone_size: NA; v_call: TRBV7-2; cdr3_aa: CASSLYEGTETQYF; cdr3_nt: TGTGCCAGCAGCTTATATGAGGGTACAGAGACCCAGTACTTC
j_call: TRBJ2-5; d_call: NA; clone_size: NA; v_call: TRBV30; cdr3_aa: CAWSVRSSLQETQYF; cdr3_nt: TGTGCCTGGAGTGTACGGTCCTCGCTCCAAGAGACCCAGTACTTC
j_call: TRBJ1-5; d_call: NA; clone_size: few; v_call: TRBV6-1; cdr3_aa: CASSEGTVRNQPQHF; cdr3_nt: TGTGCCAGCAGTGAAGGGACAGTCCGAAATCAGCCCCAGCATTTT
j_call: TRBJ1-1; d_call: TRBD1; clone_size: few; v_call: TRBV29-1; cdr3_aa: CSVEDGDRGLMNTEAFF; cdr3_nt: TGCAGCGTTGAAGATGGAGACAGGGGACTCATGAACACTGAAGCTTTCTTT
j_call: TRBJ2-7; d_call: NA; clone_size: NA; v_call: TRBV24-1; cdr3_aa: CAASSQGFEQYF; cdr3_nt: TGTGCCGCCAGTTCCCAGGGTTTCGAGCAGTACTTC
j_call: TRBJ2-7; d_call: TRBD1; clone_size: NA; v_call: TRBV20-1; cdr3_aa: CSARERGLSYEQYF; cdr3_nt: TGCAGTGCTAGAGAAAGGGGGCTTAGCTACGAGCAGTACTTC